Each of the 3 T cell receptor beta chains below was sequenced from the same sample in a study of response to subunit inactivated influenza vaccine. TCRdb re-analysed the RT-PCR reads in MiXCR, keeping a single row per CDR3 protein. The repertoire holds about 570,000 distinct CDR3 sequences, with roughly 10% as singletons. The data were also submitted as part of a second study, on T cells expressing NK-cell markers. This second study says: For TCR beta, cDNA was produced by 5'RACE template switching with UMIs.

The sequences come from PBMCs from blood, collected on the day of vaccination. The receptor set was obtained from a man aged 50 to 59 who received an inactivated influenza vaccine.

The genes are TRBV27 and TRBJ2-3; 16 nucleotides match TRBD2. This CDR3 has 19 amino acids. V gave up 3 bases and J gave up 1 base; unmatched junction bases: 7. Germline assignment: CDR1 MNHEY and CDR2 SMNVEV (reference sequence). The CDR3 sequence is CASSFKGLAGGRGTDTQYF. The CDR3, as DNA: TGTGCCAGCAGTTTTAAGGGACTAGCGGGGGGGCGTGGCACAGATACGCAGTATTTT.

The V call is TRBV28, the J call TRBJ1-2; D remains unclear. V lost 3 bases and J 7 bases, leaving 9 bases between the germline ends. The CDR3 contains 12 residues. Germline values: CDR1 MDHEN, CDR2 SYDVKM. The CDR3 bases are TGTGCCAGCAGTTTGATGGGGATTGGCTACACCTTC. Its protein is CASSLMGIGYTF.

The genes are TRBV5-1 and TRBJ2-5; tentatively, D is TRBD1 (5 bases). CDR3 length: 14 amino acids. Trimming stripped 4 bases from V and 4 bases from J, with 14 bases between. CDR1 is SGHRS, CDR2 YFSETQ, per germline. The CDR3 nucleotides read TGCGCCAGCAGCCCTCAGGGTAACGGAGAGACCCAGTACTTC. Its translation: CASSPQGNGETQYF. Filled out from reference TRBV5-1 and TRBJ2-5, the complete variable domain reads KAGVTQTPRYLIKTRGQQVTLSCSPISGHRSVSWYQQTPGQGLQFLFEYFSETQRNKGNFPGRFSGRQFSNSRSEMNVSTLELGDSALYLCASSPQGNGETQYFGPGTRLLVL.